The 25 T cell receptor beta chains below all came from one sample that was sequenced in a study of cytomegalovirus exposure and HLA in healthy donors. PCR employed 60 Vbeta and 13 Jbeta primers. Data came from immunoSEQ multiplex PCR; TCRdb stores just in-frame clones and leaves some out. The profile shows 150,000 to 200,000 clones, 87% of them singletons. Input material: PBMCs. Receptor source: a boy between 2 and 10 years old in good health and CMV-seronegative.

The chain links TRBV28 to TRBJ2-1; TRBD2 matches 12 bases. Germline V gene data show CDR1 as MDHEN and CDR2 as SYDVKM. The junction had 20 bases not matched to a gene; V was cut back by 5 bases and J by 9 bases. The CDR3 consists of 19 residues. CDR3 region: CASSNGRAKTSGRVGEQFF. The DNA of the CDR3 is TGTGCCAGCAGTAATGGACGAGCGAAGACTAGCGGGAGAGTTGGTGAGCAGTTCTTC.

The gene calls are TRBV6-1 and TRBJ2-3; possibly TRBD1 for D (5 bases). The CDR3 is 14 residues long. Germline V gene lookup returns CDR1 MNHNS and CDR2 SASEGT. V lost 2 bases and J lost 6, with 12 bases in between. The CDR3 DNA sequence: TGTGCCAGCAGTGAATGGCAGAACAGGGATACGCAGTATTTT. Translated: CASSEWQNRDTQYF.

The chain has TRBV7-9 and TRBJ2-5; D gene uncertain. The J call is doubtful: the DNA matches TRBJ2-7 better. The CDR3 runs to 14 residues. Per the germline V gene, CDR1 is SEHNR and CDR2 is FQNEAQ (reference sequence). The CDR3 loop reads CASSLPQNNYEQYF. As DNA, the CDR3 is TGTGCCAGCAGCTTACCTCAGAACAACTACGAGCAGTACTTC.

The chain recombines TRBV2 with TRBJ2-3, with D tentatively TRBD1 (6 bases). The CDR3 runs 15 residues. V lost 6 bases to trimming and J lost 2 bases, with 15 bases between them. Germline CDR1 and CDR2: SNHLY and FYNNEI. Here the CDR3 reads CASRPGQPFTDTQYF. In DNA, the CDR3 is TGTGCCAGCAGGCCCGGACAGCCCTTCACAGATACGCAGTATTTT.

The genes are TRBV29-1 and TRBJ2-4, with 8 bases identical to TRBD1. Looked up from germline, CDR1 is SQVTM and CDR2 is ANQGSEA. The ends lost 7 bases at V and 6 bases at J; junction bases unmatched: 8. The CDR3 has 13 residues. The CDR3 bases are TGCAGCGCCGGTGGGACAGGCCTAAACATTCAGTACTTC. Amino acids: CSAGGTGLNIQYF.

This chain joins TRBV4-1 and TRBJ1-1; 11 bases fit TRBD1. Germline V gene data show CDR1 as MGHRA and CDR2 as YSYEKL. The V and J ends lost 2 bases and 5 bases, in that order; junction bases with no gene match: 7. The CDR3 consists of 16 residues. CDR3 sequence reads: CASSQPRDRGRTEAFF. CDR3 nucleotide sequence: TGCGCCAGCAGCCAACCTAGGGACAGGGGGAGGACTGAAGCTTTCTTT.

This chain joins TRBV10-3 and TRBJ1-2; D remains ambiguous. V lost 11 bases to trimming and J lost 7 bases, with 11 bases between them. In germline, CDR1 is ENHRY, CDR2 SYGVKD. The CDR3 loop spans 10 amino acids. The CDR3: CAPPSGGYTF. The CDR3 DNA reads TGTGCCCCCCCCAGTGGTGGCTACACCTTC.

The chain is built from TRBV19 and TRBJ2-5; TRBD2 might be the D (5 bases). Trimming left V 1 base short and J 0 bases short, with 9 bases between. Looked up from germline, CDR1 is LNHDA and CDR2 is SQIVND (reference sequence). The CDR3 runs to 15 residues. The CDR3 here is CASSIAPGYQETQYF. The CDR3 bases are TGTGCCAGTAGTATAGCCCCGGGATACCAAGAGACCCAGTACTTC.

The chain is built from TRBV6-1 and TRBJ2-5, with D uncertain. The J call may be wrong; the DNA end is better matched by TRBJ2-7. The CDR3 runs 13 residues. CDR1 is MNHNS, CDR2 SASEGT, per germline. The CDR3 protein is CASSPPGNPEQYF. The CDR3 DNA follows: TGTGCCAGCAGTCCCCCAGGAAACCCCGAGCAGTACTTC.

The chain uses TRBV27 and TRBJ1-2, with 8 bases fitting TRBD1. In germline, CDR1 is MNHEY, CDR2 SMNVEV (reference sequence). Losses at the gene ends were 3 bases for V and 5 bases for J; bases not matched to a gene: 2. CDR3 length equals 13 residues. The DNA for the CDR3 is TGTGCCAGCAGTTTTACAGGGGGATATGGCTACACCTTC. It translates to CASSFTGGYGYTF.

CDR3 nucleotide sequence: TGCGCCAGCAGCTTTAGGGGGCACTCCGGGGCCAACGTCCTGACTTTC. It is translated as CASSFRGHSGANVLTF. The V call is TRBV5-1, the J call TRBJ2-6, with 7 bases that match TRBD1. Germline assignment: CDR1 SGHRS and CDR2 YFSETQ. The trim removed 2 bases at V and 4 bases at J, leaving 6 bases unmatched. The CDR3 totals 16 residues.

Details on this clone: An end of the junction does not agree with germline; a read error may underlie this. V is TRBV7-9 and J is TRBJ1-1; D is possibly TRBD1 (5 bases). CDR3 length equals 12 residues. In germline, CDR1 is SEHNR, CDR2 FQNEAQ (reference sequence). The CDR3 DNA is TGTTCCAGCAGGGCCGGGGGGGTCGAAGCTTTCTTT. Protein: CSSRAGGVEAFF.

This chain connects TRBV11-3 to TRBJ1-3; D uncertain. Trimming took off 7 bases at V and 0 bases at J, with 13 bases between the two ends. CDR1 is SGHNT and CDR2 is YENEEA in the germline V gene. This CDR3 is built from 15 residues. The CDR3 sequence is CASTADFSSGNTIYF. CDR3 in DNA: TGTGCCAGCACCGCTGACTTCAGCTCTGGAAACACCATATATTTT.

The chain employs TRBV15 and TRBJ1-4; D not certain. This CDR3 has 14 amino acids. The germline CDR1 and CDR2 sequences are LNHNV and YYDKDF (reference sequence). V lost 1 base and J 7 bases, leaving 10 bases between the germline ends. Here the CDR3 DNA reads TGTGCCACCAGCAGAGTCAGAGGCCGTGAAAAACTGTTTTTT. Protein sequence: CATSRVRGREKLFF.

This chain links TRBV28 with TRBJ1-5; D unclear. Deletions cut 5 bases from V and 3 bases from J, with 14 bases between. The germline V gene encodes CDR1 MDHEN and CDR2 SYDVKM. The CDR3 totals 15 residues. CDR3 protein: CASSPAALINQPQHF. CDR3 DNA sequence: TGTGCCAGCAGTCCCGCGGCCCTAATCAATCAGCCCCAGCATTTT.

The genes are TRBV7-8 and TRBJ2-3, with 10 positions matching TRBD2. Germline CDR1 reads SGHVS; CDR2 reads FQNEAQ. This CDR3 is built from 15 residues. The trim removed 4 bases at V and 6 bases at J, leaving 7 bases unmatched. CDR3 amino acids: CASSSSGGVSDTQYF. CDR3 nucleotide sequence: TGTGCCAGCAGCTCCAGCGGGGGGGTTTCGGATACGCAGTATTTT.

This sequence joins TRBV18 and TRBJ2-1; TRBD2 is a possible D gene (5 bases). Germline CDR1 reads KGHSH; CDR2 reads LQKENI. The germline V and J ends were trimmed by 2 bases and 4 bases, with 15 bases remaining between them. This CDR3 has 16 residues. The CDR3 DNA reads TGTGCCAGCTCACCAGGTCAGCCGACGGGATACAATGAGCAGTTCTTC. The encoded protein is CASSPGQPTGYNEQFF.

As DNA, the CDR3 is TGTGCCTGGAAGGGGTTAAATCAGCCCCAGCATTTT. Encoded protein: CAWKGLNQPQHF. This chain uses TRBV30 with TRBJ1-5; maybe TRBD1 (5 bases). CDR1 and CDR2 (germline): GTSNPN, SVGIG (reference sequence). Trimming pared 4 bases from V and 4 bases from J, leaving 8 bases between. The length of the CDR3 is 12 residues.

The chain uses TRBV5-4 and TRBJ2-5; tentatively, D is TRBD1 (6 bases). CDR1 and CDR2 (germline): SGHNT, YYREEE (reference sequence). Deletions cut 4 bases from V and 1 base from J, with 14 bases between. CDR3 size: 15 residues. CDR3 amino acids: CASSIGQNRQETQYF. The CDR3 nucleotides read TGTGCCAGCAGCATAGGACAGAATCGCCAAGAGACCCAGTACTTC.

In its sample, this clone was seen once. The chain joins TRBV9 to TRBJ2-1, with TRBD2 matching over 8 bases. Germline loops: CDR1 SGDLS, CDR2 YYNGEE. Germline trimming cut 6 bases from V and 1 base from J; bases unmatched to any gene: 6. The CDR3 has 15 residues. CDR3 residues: CASTPGLGSYNEQFF. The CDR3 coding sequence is TGTGCCAGCACGCCGGGACTAGGATCCTACAATGAGCAGTTCTTC.

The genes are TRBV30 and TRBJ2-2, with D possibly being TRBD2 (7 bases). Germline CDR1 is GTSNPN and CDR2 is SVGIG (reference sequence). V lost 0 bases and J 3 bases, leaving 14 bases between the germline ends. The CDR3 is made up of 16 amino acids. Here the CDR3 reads CAWSVRGGAYTGELFF. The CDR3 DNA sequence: TGTGCCTGGAGTGTACGTGGGGGGGCCTACACCGGGGAGCTGTTTTTT.

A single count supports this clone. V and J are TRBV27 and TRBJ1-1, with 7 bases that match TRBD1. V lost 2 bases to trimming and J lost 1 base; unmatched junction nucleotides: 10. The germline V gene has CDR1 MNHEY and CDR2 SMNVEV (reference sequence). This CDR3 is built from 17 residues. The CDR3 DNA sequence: TGTGCCAGCAGTTTACGCCCCAGGGGGGAATCGAACACTGAAGCTTTCTTT. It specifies CASSLRPRGESNTEAFF.

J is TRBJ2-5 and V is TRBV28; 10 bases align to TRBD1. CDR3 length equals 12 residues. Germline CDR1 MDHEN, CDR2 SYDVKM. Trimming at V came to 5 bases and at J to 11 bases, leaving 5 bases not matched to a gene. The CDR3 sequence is CASSLLDRGQYF. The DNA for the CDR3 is TGTGCCAGCAGTCTACTGGACAGGGGGCAGTACTTC.

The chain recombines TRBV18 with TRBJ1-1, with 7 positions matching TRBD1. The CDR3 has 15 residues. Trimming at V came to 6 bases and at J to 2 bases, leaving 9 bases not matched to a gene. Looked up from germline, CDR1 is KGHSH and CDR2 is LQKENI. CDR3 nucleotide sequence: TGTGCCAGCTCTCGGGACAGCCTACCAAACACTGAAGCTTTCTTT. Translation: CASSRDSLPNTEAFF.

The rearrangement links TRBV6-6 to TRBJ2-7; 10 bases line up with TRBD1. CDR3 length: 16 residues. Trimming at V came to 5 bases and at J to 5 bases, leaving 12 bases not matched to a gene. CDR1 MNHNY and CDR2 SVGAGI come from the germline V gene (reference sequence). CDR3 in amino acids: CASSPLTGTGAHEQYF. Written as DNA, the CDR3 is TGTGCCAGCAGTCCTTTAACCGGGACAGGGGCCCACGAGCAGTACTTC.